These T cell receptor beta chains were read from a single sample in a study of human T cells and chemical hapten exposure. Via MiXCR, TCRdb re-called the RACE reads, giving one row per CDR3 protein. The sample yields more than 65,000 distinct CDR3 sequences, 7.5% to 9.5% seen once. The specimen comprised whole blood, sampled in connection with sensitization to the hapten diphenylcyclopropenone (DPC). The source is a woman in her 30s with alopecia areata. Some clones in this sample may be carry-over from other donors' samples. The CDR3 runs from the conserved cysteine through the conserved F or W. D genes are given only for firm matches.

J | V | D | CDR3
TRBJ1-1 | TRBV27 | NA | CASSFAGAAEAFF
TRBJ1-6 | TRBV20-1 | TRBD1 | CSARDRRGPGHSPLHF
TRBJ2-1 | TRBV7-2 | NA | CASSLGRVYNEQFF
TRBJ2-3 | TRBV7-2 | NA | CASSLLGSSEDTQYF
TRBJ2-5 | TRBV20-1 | TRBD2 | CSARGGGAATQYF
TRBJ1-5 | TRBV19 | NA | CASSQGYNQPQHF
TRBJ1-1 | TRBV29-1 | NA | CSVSMNTEAFF
TRBJ2-1 | TRBV20-1 | TRBD2 | CSAREGRLAGSYNEQFF
TRBJ2-6 | TRBV6-1 | NA | CASSLYRTGANVLTF
TRBJ2-7 | TRBV20-1 | TRBD1 | CSAIGTASSYEQYF
TRBJ2-3 | TRBV20-1 | NA | CSASGGPTDTQYF
TRBJ2-1 | TRBV15 | TRBD2 | CATSGVAGGGNEQFF
TRBJ1-1 | TRBV12-3/TRBV12-4 | TRBD1 | CASSEGTGGKNTEAFF
TRBJ2-1 | TRBV3-1 | NA | CASSRDHSYNEQFF
TRBJ2-4 | TRBV2 | TRBD1 | CASGDRGYQNIQYF
TRBJ2-1 | TRBV12-5 | NA | CASGLVRWGIGQDSSIHYNEQFF
TRBJ1-1 | TRBV7-9 | NA | CASSPREGLLTEAFF
TRBJ2-6 | TRBV7-3 | NA | CASRDTGISGANVLTF
TRBJ1-5 | TRBV12-3/TRBV12-4 | NA | CASSLRGAGQPQHF
TRBJ2-3 | TRBV11-2 | NA | CASSLLRSGTDTQYF
TRBJ1-1 | TRBV6-1 | NA | CASSEPGEGPEAFF
TRBJ2-3 | TRBV20-1 | NA | CSAGLGGSTDTQYF
TRBJ2-2 | TRBV14 | NA | CASSQFGNTGELFF
TRBJ1-2 | TRBV5-1 | NA | CASSPGPGGYGYTF
TRBJ1-6 | TRBV5-1 | NA | CASRYFAGADMAPISHNSPLHF
TRBJ1-5 | TRBV19 | NA | CASSTTVLPQHF
TRBJ2-1 | TRBV12-5 | NA | CASGLAQFYEQFF
TRBJ1-3 | TRBV4-2 | NA | CASSQVQRTVASGNTIYF
TRBJ2-3 | TRBV20-1 | NA | CSASQGRRTDTQYF
TRBJ2-2 | TRBV19 | NA | CASSIDRTATGELFF
TRBJ1-2 | TRBV5-6 | NA | CASSFLQRNYGYTF
TRBJ1-6 | TRBV19 | NA | CASRYSNSPLHF
TRBJ1-5 | TRBV6-5 | TRBD1 | CASTRQGTYSNQPQHF
TRBJ2-3 | TRBV7-3 | TRBD2 | CASSQTSGTDTQYF
TRBJ2-4 | TRBV12-3/TRBV12-4 | TRBD2 | CASSLTLAGGLDIQYF
TRBJ2-1 | TRBV3-1 | NA | CASSQANGRQFF
TRBJ2-5 | TRBV5-4 | NA | CASSLGSGETQYF
TRBJ1-2 | TRBV20-1 | TRBD1 | CSAPRTGSVDYTF
TRBJ2-3 | TRBV2 | TRBD1 | CASSHGAGTGADTQYF
TRBJ2-4 | TRBV30 | NA | CAWSSGLLREIIAKNIQYF
TRBJ1-2 | TRBV20-1 | TRBD1 | CSAGGQDYGYTF
TRBJ2-3 | TRBV27 | TRBD2 | CASGGRASGTDTQYF